This T cell receptor (beta chain) was obtained from a study of response to subunit inactivated influenza vaccine. Study outcomes and limitations: Every seasonal influenza vaccination brings in few new T cells, the authors suggested.

Concerning this clonotype itself: The antigen is unknown.

TCRdb fed the RT-PCR reads into MiXCR, producing one record per CDR3 protein. The repertoire holds around 480,000 distinct CDR3 sequences, with approximately 11% as singletons. The sequenced sample was PBMCs from blood, obtained 40 to 50 days after vaccination. The receptor comes from a man between 45 and 60 years old who received an inactivated influenza vaccine.

CDR3 loop: CASSLNARSNYGYTF. The CDR3 bases are TGTGCCAGCAGTTTGAACGCGAGATCTAACTATGGCTACACCTTC. The chain recombines TRBV12-3 or TRBV12-4 with TRBJ1-2; no firm D call. The germline V and J ends were trimmed by 3 bases and 0 bases, with 11 bases remaining between them. The length of the CDR3 is 15 residues.